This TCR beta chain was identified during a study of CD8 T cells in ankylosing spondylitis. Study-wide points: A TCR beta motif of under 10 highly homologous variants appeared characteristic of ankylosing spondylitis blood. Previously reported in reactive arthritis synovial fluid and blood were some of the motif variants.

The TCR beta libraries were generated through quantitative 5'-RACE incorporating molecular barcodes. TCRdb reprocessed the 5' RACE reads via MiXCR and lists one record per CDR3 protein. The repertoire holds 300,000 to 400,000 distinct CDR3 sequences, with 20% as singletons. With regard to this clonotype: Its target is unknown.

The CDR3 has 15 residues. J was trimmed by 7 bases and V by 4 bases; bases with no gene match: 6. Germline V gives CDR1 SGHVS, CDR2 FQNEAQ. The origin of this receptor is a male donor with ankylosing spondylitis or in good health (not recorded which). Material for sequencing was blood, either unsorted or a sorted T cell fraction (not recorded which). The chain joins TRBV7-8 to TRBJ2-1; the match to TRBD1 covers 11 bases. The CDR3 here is CASSYPGQGGNEQFF. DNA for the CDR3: TGTGCCAGCAGCTACCCGGGACAGGGGGGAAATGAGCAGTTCTTC.